The T cell receptor gamma chain described here comes from a study of Vδ1+ human thymocytes. Findings of the study overall: In the thymus, TRG and TRD repertoires looked highly polyclonal with Gaussian CDR3 lengths. Bulk repertoire data may be misinterpreted because of unexpected Vdelta2 sequences. Despite high sort purity, about 19% of thymic T cell receptor delta sequences were Vdelta2. Donors shared many TRG clonotypes but few TRD clonotypes.

Comment on this clone: Its antigen remains unidentified.

Purity of the sorted Vdelta1+ thymocytes ranged from roughly 98% to 99.6%. V shed 6 bases, J shed 3 bases, and the junction held 14 bases outside the gene matches. Per germline, CDR1 GITISATS and CDR2 ISYDGTV (reference sequence). The CDR3 runs to 15 residues. Sequences come from RNA converted to cDNA by reverse transcription. CDR3 amplicons came from multiplex PCR with pooled V-gene forward and constant-region reverse primers. TCRdb re-called the multiplex PCR reads using CATT. The table includes approximately 20,000 gamma-chain clones, around 13% detected once. This TCR came from a child in the first two years of life who had congenital heart surgery. The V call is TRGV9, the J call TRGJ1 or TRGJ2. Sequenced: Vdelta1+ gamma-delta thymocytes from the thymus. Subset of the sample: FACS-sorted CD3+ TCRalphabeta- TCRVdelta1+ TCRVdelta2- thymocytes. CDR3 nucleotide sequence: TGTGCCTTGTGGCTCCGCGGGAGGGGTTATTATAAGAAACTCTTT. Translation: CALWLRGRGYYKKLF.